Listed below are T cell receptor beta chains from one sample, sequenced in a study of shared clonotypes between healthy human individuals. Method: immunoSEQ multiplex PCR; TCRdb's copy keeps in-frame clones and lacks some. The sample lists roughly 170,000 clones; 65% to 70% were seen once. The sequencing input was memory CD4+ T cells sorted from blood. These receptors were taken from a man younger than 45 in good health. The CDR3 runs from the conserved cysteine through the conserved F or W. The order of the fields is J gene, clone size, V gene, D gene, CDR3 protein, CDR3 DNA. A D gene is named only where the DNA matches it firmly. For some rows the clone size is stated as once, few or many, or as a class when expanded; others skip it.

J gene: TRBJ1-2
clone size: .
V gene: TRBV30
D gene: .
CDR3 protein: CAWSLPGFNYGYTF
CDR3 DNA: TGTGCCTGGAGTTTGCCGGGTTTTAACTATGGCTACACCTTC

J gene: TRBJ2-7
clone size: .
V gene: TRBV28
D gene: TRBD1
CDR3 protein: CASSHRGLPYEQYF
CDR3 DNA: TGTGCCAGCAGTCACAGGGGGCTTCCCTACGAGCAGTACTTC

J gene: TRBJ2-5
clone size: .
V gene: TRBV5-1
D gene: .
CDR3 protein: CASSLGTGPGETQYF
CDR3 DNA: TGCGCCAGCAGCTTGGGAACAGGGCCGGGAGAGACCCAGTACTTC

J gene: TRBJ2-5
clone size: .
V gene: TRBV5-1
D gene: .
CDR3 protein: CASSWGHGQETQYF
CDR3 DNA: TGCGCCAGCAGCTGGGGACACGGGCAAGAGACCCAGTACTTC

J gene: TRBJ2-1
clone size: .
V gene: TRBV5-8
D gene: TRBD1
CDR3 protein: CASSWGQPSGNEQFF
CDR3 DNA: TGTGCCAGCAGCTGGGGACAGCCCTCGGGCAATGAGCAGTTCTTC

J gene: TRBJ1-2
clone size: few
V gene: TRBV2
D gene: .
CDR3 protein: CASSERQNYGYTF
CDR3 DNA: TGTGCCAGCAGTGAACGTCAGAACTATGGCTACACCTTC

J gene: TRBJ2-1
clone size: .
V gene: TRBV2
D gene: TRBD2
CDR3 protein: CASSGGGSRNEQFF
CDR3 DNA: TGTGCCAGCAGTGGAGGCGGGAGCCGGAATGAGCAGTTCTTC

J gene: TRBJ2-1
clone size: few
V gene: TRBV11-2
D gene: .
CDR3 protein: CASSLSLGGLPLDEQFF
CDR3 DNA: TGTGCCAGCAGCTTATCCTTGGGGGGCCTCCCCTTGGATGAGCAGTTCTTC

J gene: TRBJ2-3
clone size: .
V gene: TRBV15
D gene: TRBD2
CDR3 protein: CATSGQIAGESTDTQYF
CDR3 DNA: TGTGCCACCAGCGGTCAAATAGCGGGAGAGAGCACAGATACGCAGTATTTT

J gene: TRBJ2-7
clone size: .
V gene: TRBV2
D gene: .
CDR3 protein: CASSGQPYEQYF
CDR3 DNA: TGTGCCAGCAGTGGACAGCCCTACGAGCAGTACTTC

J gene: TRBJ2-7
clone size: .
V gene: TRBV28
D gene: .
CDR3 protein: CASSSDSYVSEEQYF
CDR3 DNA: TGTGCCAGCAGTTCCGACAGCTATGTCTCTGAGGAGCAGTACTTC

J gene: TRBJ1-4
clone size: .
V gene: TRBV5-4
D gene: TRBD1
CDR3 protein: CASSTNPGGHNEKLFF
CDR3 DNA: TGTGCCAGCAGCACTAACCCAGGGGGACATAATGAAAAACTGTTTTTT

J gene: TRBJ2-2
clone size: .
V gene: TRBV18
D gene: TRBD1
CDR3 protein: CASSPPSQGATGELFF
CDR3 DNA: TGTGCCAGCTCACCACCTTCCCAGGGGGCCACCGGGGAGCTGTTTTTT

J gene: TRBJ2-1
clone size: many
V gene: TRBV2
D gene: TRBD2
CDR3 protein: CAGGTSGIYEQFF
CDR3 DNA: TGTGCCGGTGGGACTAGCGGGATCTATGAGCAGTTCTTC

J gene: TRBJ2-5
clone size: .
V gene: TRBV9
D gene: TRBD1
CDR3 protein: CASSPPRTGKGTQYF
CDR3 DNA: TGTGCCAGCAGCCCACCCCGGACAGGAAAAGGGACCCAGTACTTC

J gene: TRBJ2-2
clone size: few
V gene: TRBV5-1
D gene: .
CDR3 protein: CASSLAGQAETAGELFF
CDR3 DNA: TGCGCCAGCAGCTTGGCCGGGCAGGCTGAAACCGCCGGGGAGCTGTTTTTT

J gene: TRBJ1-1
clone size: .
V gene: TRBV28
D gene: TRBD1
CDR3 protein: CASRVGQSEAFF
CDR3 DNA: TGTGCCAGCAGAGTGGGACAGAGTGAAGCTTTCTTT

J gene: TRBJ2-3
clone size: .
V gene: TRBV11-2
D gene: TRBD2
CDR3 protein: CASSFPLAGVSTDTQYF
CDR3 DNA: TGTGCCAGCAGCTTTCCCCTAGCGGGCGTTAGCACAGATACGCAGTATTTT

J gene: TRBJ2-5
clone size: .
V gene: TRBV5-1
D gene: .
CDR3 protein: CASSSLSGAGETQYF
CDR3 DNA: TGCGCCAGCAGTTCCCTCTCGGGAGCCGGGGAGACCCAGTACTTC

J gene: TRBJ2-1
clone size: .
V gene: TRBV2
D gene: TRBD2
CDR3 protein: CASSGTSGNHNEQFF
CDR3 DNA: TGTGCCAGCAGTGGAACTAGCGGGAACCACAATGAGCAGTTCTTC

J gene: TRBJ2-2
clone size: .
V gene: TRBV6-5
D gene: .
CDR3 protein: CASCRSGLRTGELFF
CDR3 DNA: TGTGCCAGCTGTCGCTCAGGGTTAAGAACCGGGGAGCTGTTTTTT

J gene: TRBJ1-5
clone size: once
V gene: TRBV29-1
D gene: TRBD1
CDR3 protein: CSVERGDRNSNQPQHF
CDR3 DNA: TGCAGCGTTGAAAGAGGGGACAGGAATAGCAATCAGCCCCAGCATTTT

J gene: TRBJ2-1
clone size: .
V gene: TRBV5-1
D gene: TRBD1
CDR3 protein: CASSSPGQGGEQFF
CDR3 DNA: TGCGCCAGCAGCTCACCGGGACAGGGAGGAGAGCAGTTCTTC